What follows are 10 T cell receptor beta chains derived from one specimen sequenced in a study of shared clonotypes between healthy human individuals. Naive CD8 populations comprised CD45RO-negative cells positively selected for CCR7, excluding terminally differentiated effector memory CD45RA+ cells. Generated by immunoSEQ multiplex PCR, the TCRdb table keeps only in-frame clones and is missing some. The sample lists around 1,900,000 clones; about 94% were seen once. The specimen sequenced was naive CD8+ T cells from PBMCs. These receptors all stem from a man aged 18 to 30 in good health. Some clones in this sample may be carry-over from other donors' samples.

This chain uses TRBV9 with TRBJ2-2; TRBD1 is a possible D gene (6 bases). V lost 0 bases and J lost 6, with 12 bases in between. Germline CDR1 SGDLS, CDR2 YYNGEE. The CDR3 runs 15 residues. This CDR3 is CASSVDRVAAGELFF. CDR3 coding DNA: TGTGCCAGCAGCGTAGACAGGGTTGCGGCCGGGGAGCTGTTTTTT.

The chain carries TRBV14 and TRBJ2-7, with 10 bases identical to TRBD1. The germline V gene has CDR1 SGHDN and CDR2 FVKESK. With V trimmed by 3 bases and J by 3 bases, 2 bases remained unmatched. The CDR3 covers 14 residues. The CDR3 DNA reads as TGTGCCAGCAGCCACGGACAGGGGGACTACGAGCAGTACTTC. It codes for CASSHGQGDYEQYF. The entire variable domain, with the rest obtained from reference TRBV14 and TRBJ2-7, is as follows: EAGVTQFPSHSVIEKGQTVTLRCDPISGHDNLYWYRRVMGKEIKFLLHFVKESKQDESGMPNNRFLAERTGGTYSTLKVQPAELEDSGVYFCASSHGQGDYEQYFGPGTRLTVT.

Comments on this clone: The junction departs from germline at one end; a sequencing error may be responsible. The CDR3 DNA is TGTGCCAGTAGTTGGTCCACTGGAAACACCATATATTTT. Residues: CASSWSTGNTIYF. This chain joins TRBV28 and TRBJ1-3; D uncertain. The CDR3 length is 13 residues. From germline, CDR1 is MDHEN and CDR2 SYDVKM.

V is TRBV27 and J is TRBJ1-2; D ambiguous. There are 13 residues in the CDR3. Trimming took 6 bases from V and 6 from J, leaving 14 bases between them. The germline V gene has CDR1 MNHEY and CDR2 SMNVEV (reference sequence). CDR3 DNA: TGTGCCAGCAGCCCCGTAGTGGGAGATGGCTACACCTTC. Its translation is CASSPVVGDGYTF.

This chain joins TRBV27 and TRBJ2-3; a possible D gene is TRBD2 (6 bases). Trimming stripped 3 bases from V and 4 bases from J, with 14 bases between. Germline CDR1 is MNHEY and CDR2 is SMNVEV (reference sequence). The CDR3 runs to 15 residues. The CDR3 DNA reads as TGTGCCAGCAGTTTTAGCGGTCCCTCGCCAGATACGCAGTATTTT. This translates into CASSFSGPSPDTQYF.

This clone was counted only a few times. J is TRBJ1-1 and V is TRBV7-9, with TRBD1 matching 7 bases. Germline-derived CDR1 and CDR2 are SEHNR and FQNEAQ (reference sequence). V was pared by 4 bases and J by 3 bases, with 5 bases of the junction left unmatched. CDR3 size: 14 residues. Here the CDR3 DNA reads TGTGCCAGCAGCTATCAGGGGGTCTACACTGAAGCTTTCTTT. Encoded protein: CASSYQGVYTEAFF.

V is TRBV6-5 and J is TRBJ2-7; perhaps D is TRBD1 or TRBD2 (6 bases each). Germline loops: CDR1 MNHEY, CDR2 SVGAGI. The CDR3 length is 16 residues. V was trimmed by 0 bases and J by 2 bases, leaving 14 bases between them. This CDR3 is CASSYSAGQGTYEQYF. The CDR3 bases are TGTGCCAGCAGTTACTCGGCGGGACAAGGAACCTACGAGCAGTACTTC.

Worth noting for this clone: A junction boundary mismatches the germline segment, possibly from a read error. Different DNA sequences within this sample yield the same CDR3. The chain links TRBV7-9 to TRBJ1-1; D is undetermined. There are 13 residues in the CDR3. The germline CDR1 and CDR2 sequences are SEHNR and FQNEAQ (reference sequence). The CDR3 nucleotides are TGTGCCAGCAGCCTCGCTGGGAACACTGAAGCCTTCTTT. This gives the protein CASSLAGNTEAFF. The full variable domain, rest sourced from reference TRBV7-9 and TRBJ1-1, is DTGVSQNPRHKITKRGQNVTFRCDPISEHNRLYWYRQTLGQGPEFLTYFQNEAQLEKSRLLSDRFSAERPKGSFSTLEIQRTEQGDSAMYLCASSLAGNTEAFFGQGTRLTVV.

J is TRBJ2-3 and V is TRBV5-1; D possibly matches TRBD1 or TRBD2 (5 bases each). This CDR3 is 18 amino acids long. V shed 2 bases and J shed 0 bases, with 19 bases lying between them. The germline gives CDR1 SGHRS, CDR2 YFSETQ. In DNA, the CDR3 is TGCGCCAGCAGCTTCCGGGACCCGGGTGGCTTTAGCACAGATACGCAGTATTTT. Protein product: CASSFRDPGGFSTDTQYF. Drawing the rest from reference TRBV5-1 and TRBJ2-3, the complete variable domain is KAGVTQTPRYLIKTRGQQVTLSCSPISGHRSVSWYQQTPGQGLQFLFEYFSETQRNKGNFPGRFSGRQFSNSRSEMNVSTLELGDSALYLCASSFRDPGGFSTDTQYFGPGTRLTVL.

This rearrangement joins TRBV7-3 to TRBJ2-1; unclear D gene. V lost 0 bases, J lost 5 bases, and 2 bases lay in between. CDR1 is SGHTA and CDR2 is FQGTGA in the germline V gene. This CDR3 spans 12 amino acids. The CDR3 here is CASSLTDNEQFF. Here the CDR3 DNA reads TGTGCCAGCAGCTTAACAGACAATGAGCAGTTCTTC.